The next 5 T cell receptor beta chains were all read from a single sample in a study of T cell responses to AZD1222 COVID-19 vaccine. Measured with immunoSEQ multiplex PCR; TCRdb has only the in-frame clones, and not every one. The profile shows tens of thousands of clones, around 82% of them singletons. The specimen was peripheral blood, collected on day 0 of AZD1222 vaccination. These receptors all come from an adult in good health.

This sequence joins TRBV2 and TRBJ1-1; 7 nucleotides agree with TRBD1. Germline lookup yields CDR1 SNHLY and CDR2 FYNNEI. With V trimmed by 10 bases and J by 1 base, 9 bases remained unmatched. CDR3 length: 14 amino acids. CDR3 residues: CATRPWTGNTEAFF. The CDR3 DNA sequence: TGTGCCACCCGACCCTGGACAGGGAACACTGAAGCTTTCTTT.

This clone has just one count. The chain is built from TRBV2 and TRBJ1-2; 8 nucleotides line up with TRBD1. Germline assignment: CDR1 SNHLY and CDR2 FYNNEI. V shed 7 bases and J 7 bases; nucleotides not matched to a gene: 8. This CDR3 has 13 residues. The CDR3 DNA follows: TGTGCCAGCATAATAGGACAGGGCTCTGGCTACACCTTC. Translating it yields CASIIGQGSGYTF. The whole variable domain, filled in from reference TRBV2 and TRBJ1-2, reads EPEVTQTPSHQVTQMGQEVILRCVPISNHLYFYWYRQILGQKVEFLVSFYNNEISEKSEIFDDQFSVERPDGSNFTLKIRSTKLEDSAMYFCASIIGQGSGYTFGSGTRLTVV.

The rearrangement joins TRBV5-1 to TRBJ2-2; TRBD1 matches 7 bases. The ends lost 4 bases at V and 3 bases at J; junction bases unmatched: 6. CDR3 length: 15 amino acids. The V gene's germline CDR1 is SGHRS and CDR2 YFSETQ. In nucleotides, the CDR3 is TGCGCCAGCAGCAGGACAGGCCCGGACACCGGGGAGCTGTTTTTT. Protein: CASSRTGPDTGELFF.

The V call is TRBV6-5, the J call TRBJ1-1; the match to TRBD1 covers 9 bases. The CDR3 loop spans 14 amino acids. Germline V CDR1 and CDR2: MNHEY, SVGAGI. V dropped 5 bases and J dropped 10; count of bases not matched to a gene: 11. DNA of the CDR3: TGTGCCAGCAGTATCAGCCCCGGGACAGGGCTAGCTTTCTTT. Amino acid sequence: CASSISPGTGLAFF.

Of note for this clone: The same CDR3 also results from other DNA sequences found in this sample. The chain couples TRBV3-1 (or the pseudogene TRBV3-2) to TRBJ1-3, with D unclear. Trimming shortened V by 1 base and J by 0 bases, and 7 bases separated the two germline ends. The V gene's germline CDR1 is LGHDT and CDR2 YNNKEL (reference sequence). The CDR3 length is 15 residues. This chain's CDR3 is CASSQARVSGNTIYF. The CDR3, as DNA: TGTGCCAGCAGCCAAGCCAGAGTCTCTGGAAACACCATATATTTT.